This T cell receptor beta chain was observed in a study of graft-versus-host responses after intestinal transplantation. The wider study: Following induction with anti-thymocyte globulin, all recipients were given tacrolimus and steroids for two to three years.

Of note for this clone: What it recognizes is unknown.

J lost 3 bases, V lost 1 base, and 3 bases had no gene match. Germline V gene lookup returns CDR1 SGHRS and CDR2 YFSETQ. This CDR3 region has 15 residues. Libraries were prepared by immunoSEQ multiplex PCR; TCRdb keeps only in-frame clonotypes and omits some of them. This table has 130,000 or so clones, about 93% appearing once. This clonotype was obtained from a human donor who received an intestinal transplant. The chain uses TRBV5-1 and TRBJ1-1, with 10 bases lining up with TRBD1. Sequences were derived from unstimulated CD4+ T cells sorted from spleen or lymph node cells, sampled before intestinal transplant. The CDR3 DNA reads as TGCGCCAGCAGCTTGCGGGACAGGGGACACACTGAAGCTTTCTTT. As protein: CASSLRDRGHTEAFF. Drawing the rest from reference TRBV5-1 and TRBJ1-1, the complete variable domain is KAGVTQTPRYLIKTRGQQVTLSCSPISGHRSVSWYQQTPGQGLQFLFEYFSETQRNKGNFPGRFSGRQFSNSRSEMNVSTLELGDSALYLCASSLRDRGHTEAFFGQGTRLTVV.